This TCR beta chain was identified in a study of T-cell reconstitution after alpha-beta-depleted transplantation in children. Study-wide findings and caveats: Day-60 TCRbeta diversity that was high in some patients was derived from surviving recipient T cells and thymic progenitors.

This clonotype was picked up a small number of times. The antigen remains unidentified. Unique molecular identifiers were used to barcode this TCRbeta library. Using its own MiXCR run on the PCR reads, TCRdb lists one record per CDR3 protein. Altogether 44,000 or so distinct CDR3 sequences are present, about 9% being singletons, with the ten largest covering roughly a quarter. The ends were cut back, 5 bases at V and 1 base at J, with 8 bases in the middle. The CDR3 spans 13 residues. Per germline, CDR1 MNHNS and CDR2 SASEGT. The clonotype was recovered from a male patient between 2 and 10 years old who had a stem cell transplant for chronic granulomatous disease, so the T cells may come from the graft donor. The chain combines TRBV6-1 with TRBJ1-2, with D uncertain. The starting material was PBMCs, mostly from graft donor cells, obtained 60 days after TCRalphabeta/CD19-depleted stem cell transplant. The CDR3 region is CASSRRLNYGYTF. The CDR3 region has the DNA TGTGCCAGCAGTAGACGGCTTAACTATGGCTACACCTTC.